These T cell receptor beta chains were read from a single sample in a study of monozygotic twins with inflammatory bowel disease. No DNA is given; TCRdb re-called the 5' RACE reads and lists each CDR3 protein once. The sample has a few hundred thousand distinct CDR3 sequences, and its top ten clones hold 1.6%. Material: blood. These receptors were taken from a human donor with ulcerative colitis or Crohn's disease, or a healthy co-twin of an affected twin (not recorded which). Both conserved end residues are part of each CDR3. The order of the fields is J gene, V gene, clone size, CDR3 protein. A row's size may be missing; if present it is once, few, many or a size class.

J: TRBJ1-4
V: TRBV3-1
size: -
CDR3: CASRRRGASEKLFF

J: TRBJ1-4
V: TRBV6-5
size: -
CDR3: CASSSEGWTNEKLFF

J: TRBJ1-5
V: TRBV5-4
size: -
CDR3: CASSHDRSNQPQHF

J: TRBJ2-6
V: TRBV18
size: -
CDR3: CASSPFRVSPGSGANVLTF

J: TRBJ2-1
V: TRBV20-1
size: -
CDR3: CSARDQRSSSYNEQFF

J: TRBJ2-5
V: TRBV7-6
size: -
CDR3: CASSLAGLAGGQKTQYF

J: TRBJ1-1
V: TRBV10-2
size: -
CDR3: CASSPGTSFNTEAFF

J: TRBJ2-6
V: TRBV4-2
size: medium-sized
CDR3: CASSLDDSGANVLTF

J: TRBJ2-3
V: TRBV6-1
size: -
CDR3: CASRSASSSGYTDTQYF

J: TRBJ2-3
V: TRBV4-2
size: -
CDR3: CASSQELNTDTQYF

J: TRBJ1-1
V: TRBV5-5
size: -
CDR3: CASSTIGGTEAFF

J: TRBJ1-1
V: TRBV10-3
size: -
CDR3: CATRTTGVTEAFF

J: TRBJ1-1
V: TRBV11-1
size: -
CDR3: CASSPSGGRTEAFF

J: TRBJ1-1
V: TRBV12-3/TRBV12-4
size: -
CDR3: CASVAVQGTEAFF

J: TRBJ2-1
V: TRBV20-1
size: -
CDR3: CSASLFSRLAGEQFF

J: TRBJ1-1
V: TRBV7-6
size: -
CDR3: CASKDRPGNPEAFF